The source of this T cell receptor beta chain is a study of PD-1 blockade in classical Hodgkin lymphoma. Trimming at V came to 4 bases and at J to 5 bases, leaving 12 bases not matched to a gene. Germline assignment: CDR1 SEHNR and CDR2 FQNEAQ (reference sequence). This CDR3 has 18 residues. Noted time point: newly diagnosed, previously untreated cHL patient sample. Data came from immunoSEQ multiplex PCR; TCRdb stores just in-frame clones and leaves some out. The data show 17,000 or so clones, around 87% seen once. Sequencing input: peripheral blood mononuclear cells (PBMCs). This TCR was recovered from a human donor with classical Hodgkin lymphoma. This chain links TRBV7-9 with TRBJ2-5; 14 bases are shared with TRBD2. The DNA for the CDR3 is TGTGCCAGCAGCTCTAGCCGACTAGCGGGAGGGCCGGTTGAGACCCAGTACTTC. The encoded protein is CASSSSRLAGGPVETQYF.